This T cell receptor (beta chain) came from a study of identical twins. Study-level points and caveats: Researchers caution that invariant MAIT and iNKT cells could partly confound zero-insertion analyses.

MiXCR, run by TCRdb on the 5' RACE reads, gives a single entry per CDR3 protein. The table has about 790,000 distinct CDR3 sequences, over 15% seen once; the top ten hold around 13%. Remarks on this clonotype: Antigen unknown.

The V gene's germline CDR1 is LGHDT and CDR2 YNNKEL (reference sequence). Trimming took 4 bases from V and 9 from J; bases not matched to a gene: 8. This CDR3 comprises 15 residues. The same data also contributed to another study, on T cells expressing NK-cell markers.

Source material: PBMCs. The TCR comes from a woman younger than 30 in good health. The chain has TRBV3-1 and TRBJ2-3, with 12 positions matching TRBD2. The CDR3 region has the DNA TGTGCCAGCAGCCCGATGACTAGCGGGGGTTGGACGCAGTATTTT. Translation gives CASSPMTSGGWTQYF.